This T cell receptor (beta chain) stems from a study of T cell responses to AZD1222 COVID-19 vaccine. The overall study: Recipients boosted at about 4 weeks or about 12 weeks are pooled. Whole-study results and caveats: Within unmutated variant regions lay the reported targets of nearly half of spike-specific TCRs. Mostly white British, mostly female donors; authors suggested clonal diversity may be underestimated. Increased Spike-specific TCR breadth and depth were observed after two AZD1222 doses.

In regard to this clone: Its antigen remains unidentified.

The assay was immunoSEQ multiplex PCR, and TCRdb's table has in-frame clones only and misses some. Altogether 150,000 or so clones are present, around 93% being singletons, with the ten largest covering around 1.9%. This clonotype was sampled from an adult in good health. The sample was peripheral blood, taken on day 0 of AZD1222 vaccination.

The CDR3 nucleotides read TGTGCCAGCAGTTCCCTGACAGGGAAAACTTTCTTT. It codes for CASSSLTGKTFF. The rearrangement joins TRBV6-5 to TRBJ1-1, with 7 bases lining up with TRBD1. Germline V gene sequence: CDR1 MNHEY, CDR2 SVGAGI. The V and J ends lost 4 bases and 12 bases, in that order; junction bases with no gene match: 8. The CDR3 is made up of 12 amino acids.